A selection of T cell receptor beta chains follows, all from one sample in a study of T cell changes during pregnancy in multiple sclerosis. Using immunoSEQ multiplex PCR, the repertoire was profiled, and TCRdb retains in-frame clones only, with some absent. The profile shows 50,000 to 65,000 clones, 80% to 95% of them singletons. The starting material was CD8+ T cells from peripheral blood mononuclear cells, obtained in the second trimester of pregnancy. Every receptor here comes from a female donor with multiple sclerosis, enrolled in a pregnancy study. The CDR3 runs from the conserved cysteine through the conserved F or W. Each record gives: clone size, V gene, J gene, D gene, CDR3 protein, CDR3 DNA. D genes are given only for firm matches. Only part of the rows carry a size: once, few, many, or a class if the clone is expanded.

clone_size: NA
v_call: TRBV4-3
j_call: TRBJ2-1
d_call: NA
cdr3_aa: CASSPLLGNEQFF
cdr3_nt: TGCGCCAGCAGCCCGTTACTAGGCAATGAGCAGTTCTTC

clone_size: NA
v_call: TRBV7-9
j_call: TRBJ2-7
d_call: TRBD1
cdr3_aa: CASSPRTGGSYEQYF
cdr3_nt: TGTGCCAGCAGCCCCAGGACAGGGGGCTCCTACGAGCAGTACTTC

clone_size: NA
v_call: TRBV9
j_call: TRBJ2-5
d_call: NA
cdr3_aa: CASSVAGDASGETQYF
cdr3_nt: TGTGCCAGCAGCGTAGCGGGGGACGCGTCCGGGGAGACCCAGTACTTC

clone_size: NA
v_call: TRBV19
j_call: TRBJ2-1
d_call: NA
cdr3_aa: CATSIDGGGPNEQFF
cdr3_nt: TGTGCCACTTCGATCGATGGCGGGGGCCCCAATGAGCAGTTCTTC

clone_size: NA
v_call: TRBV11-2
j_call: TRBJ2-1
d_call: NA
cdr3_aa: CASSLESSYNEQFF
cdr3_nt: TGTGCCAGCAGCTTGGAGAGTTCCTACAATGAGCAGTTCTTC

clone_size: NA
v_call: TRBV19
j_call: TRBJ1-1
d_call: TRBD1
cdr3_aa: CASSYGQAAGTEAFF
cdr3_nt: TGTGCCAGTAGTTACGGACAGGCCGCGGGCACTGAAGCTTTCTTT

clone_size: once
v_call: TRBV18
j_call: TRBJ1-1
d_call: NA
cdr3_aa: CASSPEPGAAEAFF
cdr3_nt: TGTGCCAGCTCACCAGAACCAGGGGCCGCTGAAGCTTTCTTT

clone_size: NA
v_call: TRBV5-4
j_call: TRBJ1-1
d_call: NA
cdr3_aa: CASSLAQGMNTEAFF
cdr3_nt: TGTGCCAGCAGCTTGGCCCAGGGCATGAACACTGAAGCTTTCTTT

clone_size: NA
v_call: TRBV5-6
j_call: TRBJ1-3
d_call: NA
cdr3_aa: CASSSPSEGTIYF
cdr3_nt: TGTGCCAGCAGCTCACCGTCCGAGGGCACCATATATTTT

clone_size: once
v_call: TRBV11-1
j_call: TRBJ2-7
d_call: TRBD2
cdr3_aa: CASSFALADLYEQYF
cdr3_nt: TGTGCCAGCAGCTTCGCACTAGCGGACCTTTACGAGCAGTACTTC

clone_size: NA
v_call: TRBV5-8
j_call: TRBJ2-1
d_call: TRBD1
cdr3_aa: CASSLGQGVNEQFF
cdr3_nt: TGTGCCAGCAGCTTGGGACAGGGAGTGAATGAGCAGTTCTTC

clone_size: NA
v_call: TRBV5-1
j_call: TRBJ2-7
d_call: NA
cdr3_aa: CASSLRRGFYEQYF
cdr3_nt: TGCGCCAGCAGCTTACGGCGGGGTTTCTACGAGCAGTACTTC

clone_size: NA
v_call: TRBV5-1
j_call: TRBJ2-5
d_call: TRBD2
cdr3_aa: CASSWPSGRAEETQYF
cdr3_nt: TGCGCCAGCAGCTGGCCTAGCGGGAGGGCGGAAGAGACCCAGTACTTC

clone_size: NA
v_call: TRBV9
j_call: TRBJ1-1
d_call: NA
cdr3_aa: CASSPGPGTEAFF
cdr3_nt: TGTGCCAGCAGCCCAGGGCCCGGCACTGAAGCTTTCTTT

clone_size: NA
v_call: TRBV28
j_call: TRBJ1-1
d_call: TRBD1
cdr3_aa: CASSFWDRGVGSTEAFF
cdr3_nt: TGTGCCAGCAGTTTTTGGGACAGGGGGGTTGGTAGCACTGAAGCTTTCTTT